The clone carrying this T cell receptor (beta chain) has a handful of counts. Its antigen remains unknown. This entry belongs to a study of cytomegalovirus exposure and HLA in healthy donors. Across the study: Around 87 million unique TCRs, all from HLA-typed donors, were included in an early release of the data. In terms of ancestry, the Caucasian-associated cluster contained roughly 81% of the 300 to 400 genotyped donors.

Findings of the study overall: A link between a missense DCLRE1C variant and TCR beta V- and J-gene trimming emerged from a later analysis.

Germline CDR1 is SEHNR and CDR2 is FQNEAQ (reference sequence). Trimming shortened V by 5 bases and J by 3 bases, and 11 bases separated the two germline ends. This CDR3 is 13 amino acids long. In the PCR, 60 Vbeta and 13 Jbeta primers were used. Authors' data handling: As a later analysis found, there were 82 million or so unique TCR beta chains, of which roughly 11 million were shared. Profiled with immunoSEQ multiplex PCR; TCRdb holds only in-frame clones, not every one. The V and J calls and clone size were taken over from that table, and D and trimming were inferred from the DNA. The table has about 78,000 clones, under 70% seen once.

Material for sequencing was PBMCs. The gene calls are TRBV7-9 and TRBJ2-7, with D possibly matching TRBD2 (5 bases). This TCR derives from a young man in good health and CMV-seropositive. For the CDR3, the DNA is TGTGCCAGCAGCCACGGAGGCGGCTACGAGCAGTACTTC. This sequence encodes CASSHGGGYEQYF.